This T cell receptor (beta chain) was captured by sequencing in a study of OX40 agonist ivuxolimab in advanced cancers. Broader study findings: Dose levels from 0.1 to 3.0 mg/kg saw CD4+ and CD8+ blood T cells expand clonally by week 6.

Worth noting for this clone: Its antigen remains unidentified.

This CDR3 has 15 amino acids. The V segment lost 3 bases and the J segment 9 bases; nucleotides outside the gene matches: 7. The germline V gene encodes CDR1 LNHNV and CDR2 YYDKDF (reference sequence). Measured with immunoSEQ multiplex PCR; TCRdb has only the in-frame clones, and not every one. The repertoire holds roughly 70,000 clones, with less than 90% as singletons. The TCR comes from an adult with an advanced solid tumor such as melanoma, head and neck, liver or kidney cancer. The rearrangement joins TRBV15 to TRBJ2-1; 11 nucleotides agree with TRBD1. The sample consisted of CD4+ or CD8+ T cells sorted from blood, taken in a trial of the OX40 agonist ivuxolimab. CDR3 DNA sequence: TGTGCCACCAGCAGGTTGGGACAGGGGGTCTCTGAGCAGTTCTTC. This codes for CATSRLGQGVSEQFF.